One and the same sample provided the 22 T cell receptor beta chains below, sequenced in a study of PD-L1 blockade in urothelial cancer. The repertoire was sequenced with immunoSEQ multiplex PCR; TCRdb's copy has only in-frame clones and lacks some. The table lists tens of thousands of clones, about 90% of them singletons. Time point given: peripheral blood 6 weeks after treatment start. The sequencing used PBMCs, collected around atezolizumab (anti-PD-L1) treatment. All receptors come from a man in his 70s with urothelial cancer.

This sequence joins TRBV6-4 and TRBJ1-2; 9 bases map to TRBD1. Germline values: CDR1 MRHNA, CDR2 SNTAGT. The junction had 7 bases not matched to a gene; V was cut back by 3 bases and J by 8 bases. The length of the CDR3 is 14 residues. The CDR3 bases are TGTGCCAGCAGTGAACCACAGGGGGCGAGGGGCTACACCTTC. Protein product: CASSEPQGARGYTF.

CDR3 nucleotide sequence: TGTGCCAGCAGTGAAATGAATATGCGCACTGAAGCTTTCTTT. Translation: CASSEMNMRTEAFF. V usage is TRBV6-1 and J usage is TRBJ1-1, with no clear D. V was clipped by 2 bases and J by 4 bases, with 11 bases between them. Germline lookup yields CDR1 MNHNS and CDR2 SASEGT. There are 14 residues in the CDR3.

Note on this clone: The junction and the germline gene differ at one end; a read error may be behind it. The chain uses TRBV10-1 and TRBJ2-7, with 10 bases that match TRBD1. This CDR3 is 16 amino acids long. Germline V gene sequence: CDR1 WNHNN, CDR2 SYGVQD (reference sequence). The CDR3 DNA is TGCGCCAGCAGGAGACAGGGGGCGCAGATCTCCGACGAGCAGTACTTC. As protein: CASRRQGAQISDEQYF.

The chain joins TRBV28 to TRBJ2-7, with D possibly matching TRBD2 (7 bases). The CDR3 is 14 amino acids. Germline V CDR1 and CDR2: MDHEN, SYDVKM. The V gene lost 11 bases and the J gene lost 2 bases, with 19 bases spanning the gap. Here the CDR3 reads CAWGGGAGTYEQYF. Written as DNA, the CDR3 is TGTGCCTGGGGAGGGGGGGCAGGCACCTACGAGCAGTACTTC.

The V call is TRBV6-5, the J call TRBJ2-1; TRBD1 matches at 8 bases. V lost 0 bases, J lost 4 bases, and 2 bases stayed unmatched. The CDR3 totals 15 residues. Germline loops: CDR1 MNHEY, CDR2 SVGAGI. As DNA, the CDR3 is TGTGCCAGCAGTTACTCGGACAGGGATTACAATGAGCAGTTCTTC. Its protein is CASSYSDRDYNEQFF.

This clone was seen a single time. The V and J genes are TRBV6-1 and TRBJ2-7; TRBD2 aligns across 8 bases. Germline V gene data show CDR1 as MNHNS and CDR2 as SASEGT. Trimming at V came to 6 bases and at J to 1 base, leaving 8 bases not matched to a gene. The CDR3 is 15 residues long. CDR3 DNA: TGTGCCAGCAGACTACTAGCGGTCCAATCCTACGAGCAGTACTTC. Protein: CASRLLAVQSYEQYF.

In its sample, this clone was seen once. This rearrangement joins TRBV5-1 to TRBJ2-3, with TRBD2 matching over 12 bases. This CDR3 spans 18 amino acids. Germline trimming cut 4 bases from V and 0 bases from J; bases unmatched to any gene: 9. Germline CDR1 SGHRS, CDR2 YFSETQ. The DNA for the CDR3 is TGCGCCAGCAGCCCGAAATGGACTAGCGGGAAGAGCACAGATACGCAGTATTTT. It translates to CASSPKWTSGKSTDTQYF.

The chain employs TRBV9 and TRBJ2-1; TRBD2 aligns across 10 bases. The length of the CDR3 is 16 residues. Germline V CDR1 and CDR2: SGDLS, YYNGEE. V was pared by 0 bases and J by 2 bases, with 2 bases of the junction left unmatched. The CDR3 sequence is CASSVGLAGAYNEQFF. CDR3 in DNA: TGTGCCAGCAGCGTAGGGCTAGCGGGAGCCTACAATGAGCAGTTCTTC.

The V call is TRBV19, the J call TRBJ1-4; D might be TRBD1 (5 bases). This CDR3 has 16 amino acids. V shed 2 bases and J shed 3 bases, with 13 bases lying between them. Germline V gene lookup returns CDR1 LNHDA and CDR2 SQIVND (reference sequence). CDR3 protein: CASSIRAGVANEKLFF. CDR3 DNA sequence: TGTGCCAGTAGTATACGTGCGGGGGTAGCTAATGAAAAACTGTTTTTT.

The rearrangement uses TRBV11-2 and TRBJ2-5; TRBD2 might be the D (7 bases). There are 16 residues in the CDR3. Germline V gene sequence: CDR1 SGHAT, CDR2 FQNNGV. Trimming cost V 4 bases and J 1 base, with 16 bases left between them. The CDR3 DNA is TGTGCCAGCAGCTCAGGGGCTAGCGGCCGCCAAGAGACCCAGTACTTC. It is translated as CASSSGASGRQETQYF.

The rearrangement uses TRBV5-1 and TRBJ2-5, with 8 bases fitting TRBD2. Germline values: CDR1 SGHRS, CDR2 YFSETQ. J gave up 2 bases and V 4 bases, and 4 bases lay outside the gene matches. The CDR3 extends over 14 amino acids. Here the CDR3 DNA reads TGCGCCAGCAGCCCCGGGGGGGGGCAAGAGACCCAGTACTTC. The encoded protein is CASSPGGGQETQYF.

Note on this clone: The same CDR3 is also encoded by other DNA sequences in this sample. This chain connects TRBV27 to TRBJ1-5; 9 bases line up with TRBD1. Germline V gives CDR1 MNHEY, CDR2 SMNVEV (reference sequence). This CDR3 comprises 17 residues. The trim removed 0 bases at V and 0 bases at J, leaving 3 bases unmatched. The CDR3 nucleotides are TGTGCCAGCAGTTTATCGGGGGGACAGGGTAGCAATCAGCCCCAGCATTTT. Protein product: CASSLSGGQGSNQPQHF.

This clone was detected once. The chain couples TRBV18 to TRBJ2-2, with 7 bases lining up with TRBD1. The CDR3 is made up of 14 amino acids. Germline values: CDR1 KGHSH, CDR2 LQKENI. The trim removed 3 bases at V and 8 bases at J, leaving 6 bases unmatched. This CDR3 is CASSPDRARGELFF. CDR3 DNA: TGTGCCAGCTCACCTGACAGGGCGCGGGGGGAGCTGTTTTTT.

The chain employs TRBV7-9 and TRBJ2-1; tentatively, D is TRBD2 (6 bases). The CDR3 totals 15 residues. Germline-derived CDR1 and CDR2 are SEHNR and FQNEAQ (reference sequence). V was shortened by 5 bases and J by 0 bases, with 11 bases between the two germline ends. CDR3 protein: CASSLSGSSYNEQFF. Written as DNA, the CDR3 is TGTGCCAGCAGCCTTAGCGGTAGCTCCTACAATGAGCAGTTCTTC.

CDR3 bases: TGCGCCAGCAGCTTGTCTCAGGGGTACACCGGGGAGCTGTTTTTT. Its protein product is CASSLSQGYTGELFF. The chain has TRBV5-1 and TRBJ2-2; tentative D call: TRBD1 (6 bases). The germline gives CDR1 SGHRS, CDR2 YFSETQ. The V end lost 1 base, the J end lost 3 bases, and 10 bases lay between the germline ends. This CDR3 region has 15 residues. The full variable domain, rest sourced from reference TRBV5-1 and TRBJ2-2, is KAGVTQTPRYLIKTRGQQVTLSCSPISGHRSVSWYQQTPGQGLQFLFEYFSETQRNKGNFPGRFSGRQFSNSRSEMNVSTLELGDSALYLCASSLSQGYTGELFFGEGSRLTVL.

The chain is built from TRBV6-5 and TRBJ1-5; the match to TRBD1 covers 7 bases. Trimming removed 0 bases from V and 5 bases from J; junction bases left unmatched: 4. This CDR3 has 15 residues. The V gene's germline CDR1 is MNHEY and CDR2 SVGAGI. DNA of the CDR3: TGTGCCAGCAGTTACTCCGGGACAGAAGATCAGCCCCAGCATTTT. Translating it yields CASSYSGTEDQPQHF.

The J gene is TRBJ2-3, the V gene TRBV7-9, with a possible D match to TRBD2 (6 bases). The CDR3 length is 15 residues. Trimming left V 3 bases short and J 2 bases short, with 12 bases between. Germline lookup yields CDR1 SEHNR and CDR2 FQNEAQ (reference sequence). This CDR3 reads CASSLGGIFTDTQYF. CDR3 in DNA: TGTGCCAGCAGCTTGGGGGGAATTTTCACAGATACGCAGTATTTT.

V gene TRBV27 combines with J gene TRBJ2-7; 14 bases agree with TRBD2. The CDR3 loop spans 16 amino acids. The germline V gene encodes CDR1 MNHEY and CDR2 SMNVEV (reference sequence). V dropped 0 bases and J dropped 4; count of bases not matched to a gene: 2. CDR3 protein: CASSLSGLAGAYEQYF. For the CDR3, the DNA is TGTGCCAGCAGTTTATCGGGACTAGCGGGAGCGTACGAGCAGTACTTC.

This clone turned up a few times. The V call is TRBV18, the J call TRBJ2-4, with D possibly matching TRBD2 (6 bases). Trimming left V 5 bases short and J 2 bases short, with 10 bases between. CDR3 length: 14 residues. The germline CDR1 and CDR2 sequences are KGHSH and LQKENI. CDR3 coding DNA: TGTGCCAGCTCAACGGGCGGGACCAAAAACATTCAGTACTTC. It specifies CASSTGGTKNIQYF.

The rearrangement uses TRBV25-1 and TRBJ2-1, with D tentatively TRBD2 (6 bases). CDR1 MGHDK and CDR2 SYGVNS come from the germline V gene. Trimming took off 2 bases at V and 5 bases at J, with 13 bases between the two ends. The CDR3 spans 15 residues. Here the CDR3 DNA reads TGTGCCAGCAGTGAAGAGGGACTGAAAAACAATGAGCAGTTCTTC. This gives the protein CASSEEGLKNNEQFF.

The genes are TRBV28 and TRBJ1-1, with a tentative D call TRBD1 (5 bases). V shed 2 bases and J shed 1 base, with 17 bases lying between them. This CDR3 contains 17 residues. Germline values: CDR1 MDHEN, CDR2 SYDVKM. This CDR3 reads CASSLPGRVAKNTEAFF. The CDR3 DNA reads TGTGCCAGCAGTTTACCGGGCAGGGTAGCAAAGAACACTGAAGCTTTCTTT.

This chain connects TRBV19 to TRBJ2-5, with 7 bases lining up with TRBD2. Germline V lookup: CDR1 LNHDA, CDR2 SQIVND (reference sequence). The ends lost 4 bases at V and 2 bases at J; junction bases unmatched: 4. CDR3 length: 14 residues. The CDR3 DNA sequence: TGTGCCAGTAGTACGGGAGGCCGTCAAGAGACCCAGTACTTC. It translates to CASSTGGRQETQYF.